The T cell receptor (beta chain) under discussion was sequenced for a study of cytomegalovirus exposure and HLA in healthy donors. General study points: Prior analysis indicated that the majority of TCR beta V segments exhibited productivity approximately 87% or approximately 30% of the time. Upon later analysis, HLA-associated TCR beta chains proved more clonally expanded than other, equally common chains.

Trimming removed 6 bases from V and 5 bases from J, with 11 bases in between. Per germline, CDR1 DFQATT and CDR2 SNEGSKA (reference sequence). The CDR3 contains 11 residues. Note on this clone: What it binds is not known.

The PCR contained 60 Vbeta and 13 Jbeta primers. Sequencing was performed with immunoSEQ multiplex PCR; in TCRdb, only in-frame clones are kept and a portion is missing. The sample records 160,000 or so clones, roughly 79% being singletons. This chain connects TRBV20-1 to TRBJ2-7; possibly TRBD2 for D (6 bases). The receptor was derived from a woman between 50 and 59 years old in good health and CMV-seronegative. The sequenced sample was PBMCs. The CDR3: CSAGGSHEQYF. CDR3 coding DNA: TGCAGTGCGGGGGGAAGCCACGAGCAGTACTTC.